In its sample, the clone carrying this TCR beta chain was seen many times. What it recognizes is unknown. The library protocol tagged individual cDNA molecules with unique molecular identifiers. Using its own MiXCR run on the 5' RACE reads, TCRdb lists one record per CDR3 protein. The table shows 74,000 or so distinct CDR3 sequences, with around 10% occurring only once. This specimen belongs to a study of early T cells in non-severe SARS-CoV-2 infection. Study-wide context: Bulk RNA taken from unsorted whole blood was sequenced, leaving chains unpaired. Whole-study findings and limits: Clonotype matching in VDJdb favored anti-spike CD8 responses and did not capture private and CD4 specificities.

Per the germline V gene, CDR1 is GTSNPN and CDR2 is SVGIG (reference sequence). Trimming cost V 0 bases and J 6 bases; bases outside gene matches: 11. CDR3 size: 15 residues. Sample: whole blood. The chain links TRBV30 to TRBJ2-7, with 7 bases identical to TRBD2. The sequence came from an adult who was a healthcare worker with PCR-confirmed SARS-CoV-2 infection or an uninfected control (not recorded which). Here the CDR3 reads CAWSVPRPGEGEQYF. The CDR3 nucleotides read TGTGCCTGGAGTGTACCCCGCCCCGGGGAGGGCGAGCAGTACTTC.